These T cell receptor beta chains were read from a single sample in a study of blood T cells in healthy people across ages. TCRdb re-derived calls from the 5' RACE reads in MiXCR, one entry per CDR3 protein. This sample carries 1.5 million or so distinct CDR3 sequences, roughly 43% of them seen once, and the ten largest clones take about 4%. Sequencing was carried out using blood. These receptors were taken from a woman aged 18-29 years in good health. The CDR3 runs from the conserved cysteine through the conserved F or W. A D gene is named only where the DNA matches it firmly. Expanded clones get a size class; other rows say once, few or many, or leave the size out.

J | D | size | V | CDR3 | DNA
TRBJ2-1 | TRBD2 | few | TRBV20-1 | CSARALLAGANEQFF | TGCAGTGCTAGAGCCCTGTTAGCGGGAGCTAATGAGCAGTTCTTC
TRBJ1-1 | TRBD1 | few | TRBV20-1 | CSGATPRQGLNTEAFF | TGCAGTGGCGCCACGCCCAGACAGGGGTTGAACACTGAAGCTTTCTTT
TRBJ2-7 | TRBD2 | . | TRBV20-1 | CSVRRGSYNEQYF | TGCAGTGTAAGGCGGGGGTCCTACAATGAGCAGTACTTC
TRBJ2-5 | . | . | TRBV6-4 | CASSDASGIQETQYF | TGTGCCAGCAGTGACGCCAGCGGTATTCAAGAGACCCAGTACTTC
TRBJ2-5 | . | . | TRBV27 | CASSSPGTGQFNEQYF | TGTGCCAGCAGTTCACCCGGGACTGGTCAATTTAATGAGCAGTACTTC
TRBJ1-5 | . | few | TRBV5-3 | CARSLGLNQPQHF | TGTGCCAGAAGCCTCGGACTTAATCAGCCCCAGCATTTT
TRBJ2-3 | TRBD2 | few | TRBV6-6 | CASSYRIAGGSTDTQYF | TGTGCCAGCAGTTACAGAATCGCGGGGGGAAGCACAGATACGCAGTATTTT
TRBJ1-4 | TRBD1 | many | TRBV12-3/TRBV12-4 | CVTRDSSNEKLFF | TGTGTCACCAGGGACAGCTCAAATGAAAAACTGTTTTTT
TRBJ2-7 | TRBD2 | . | TRBV20-1 | CSARGLAGESPYEQYF | TGCAGTGCTAGAGGACTAGCGGGAGAGAGCCCCTACGAGCAGTACTTC
TRBJ2-7 | . | few | TRBV7-2 | CASSLRGGGNEQYF | TGTGCCAGCAGCTTACGCGGAGGTGGAAACGAGCAGTACTTC
TRBJ2-7 | . | . | TRBV12-3/TRBV12-4 | CASLPGPNSYEQYF | TGTGCCAGCCTACCGGGCCCCAACTCCTACGAGCAGTACTTC
TRBJ1-1 | . | . | TRBV20-1 | CSDRGVGTEAFF | TGCAGTGATAGAGGCGTGGGCACTGAAGCTTTCTTT
TRBJ1-2 | . | many | TRBV10-3 | CAISVQGVNGYTF | TGTGCCATCAGTGTACAAGGGGTAAATGGCTACACCTTC
TRBJ2-7 | . | . | TRBV4-3 | CASSQDAGSTGEQYF | TGCGCCAGCAGCCAAGATGCGGGATCTACTGGCGAGCAGTACTTC
TRBJ1-2 | . | . | TRBV4-1 | CASSQDWGVPKPANYGYTF | TGCGCCAGCAGCCAAGATTGGGGAGTCCCCAAACCCGCTAACTATGGCTACACCTTC
TRBJ1-6 | . | few | TRBV10-3 | CAISESGDGSPLHF | TGTGCCATCAGTGAGTCAGGTGATGGTTCACCCCTCCACTTT